The 25 T cell receptor beta chains below come from one sample, sequenced in a study of T cell changes during pregnancy in multiple sclerosis. Clones were read by immunoSEQ multiplex PCR, and TCRdb kept only the in-frame ones, dropping some. Altogether approximately 52,000 clones are present, about 92% being singletons, with the ten largest covering roughly 0.59%. The specimen comprised CD4+ T cells from peripheral blood mononuclear cells, sampled after pregnancy. Receptor source: a female donor with multiple sclerosis, enrolled in a pregnancy study.

This clone was detected only once. J is TRBJ2-1 and V is TRBV9; 8 bases align to TRBD2. The CDR3 spans 15 residues. From germline, CDR1 is SGDLS and CDR2 YYNGEE. V trimming: 3 bases; J trimming: 10 bases; junction bases outside the gene matches: 12. CDR3 amino acids: CASSAGLAMKMEQFF. The CDR3 nucleotides are TGTGCCAGCAGCGCCGGACTAGCAATGAAGATGGAGCAGTTCTTC.

V usage is TRBV19 and J usage is TRBJ2-7; D gene ambiguous. CDR3 length: 13 amino acids. Germline V gene data show CDR1 as LNHDA and CDR2 as SQIVND (reference sequence). Trimming removed 0 bases from V and 4 bases from J, with 7 bases in between. This CDR3 is CASSIDDGYEQYF. Written as DNA, the CDR3 is TGTGCCAGTAGTATAGATGACGGGTACGAGCAGTACTTC.

The chain is built from TRBV29-1 and TRBJ2-2; tentatively, D is TRBD1 (7 bases). CDR1 is SQVTM and CDR2 is ANQGSEA in the germline V gene. The CDR3 runs to 12 residues. CDR3 nucleotide sequence: TGCACGGGCAGGGGGGACACCGGGGAGCTGTTTTTT. The encoded protein is CTGRGDTGELFF.

The chain has TRBV5-1 and TRBJ2-1, with 9 bases fitting TRBD1. CDR1 SGHRS and CDR2 YFSETQ come from the germline V gene. This CDR3 region has 14 residues. Unmatched junction bases numbered 9, after V lost 5 bases and J lost 9 bases. The CDR3 region has the DNA TGCGCCAGCAGTGAGACAGGGGGGTATGGTGAGCAGTTCTTC. It translates to CASSETGGYGEQFF.

The J gene is TRBJ2-2, the V gene TRBV28, with D perhaps matching TRBD2 (6 bases). CDR3 size: 13 residues. Per germline, CDR1 MDHEN and CDR2 SYDVKM. V was trimmed by 6 bases and J by 6 bases, leaving 11 bases between them. The CDR3 region has the DNA TGTGCCAGCAGCTTCAGGGAGGCCGGGGAGCTGTTTTTT. It encodes CASSFREAGELFF.

This clone was detected once. The chain combines TRBV5-4 with TRBJ2-2, with unresolved D. Germline V CDR1 and CDR2: SGHNT, YYREEE (reference sequence). Between the trimmed V and J ends, which lost 2 bases and 1 base, there was a span of 6 bases. CDR3 length: 14 amino acids. The CDR3, as DNA: TGTGCCAGCAGCTTACATCAGAACACCGGGGAGCTGTTTTTT. Its protein product is CASSLHQNTGELFF. Based on the CDR3 plus reference TRBV5-4 and TRBJ2-2, the full variable domain is ETGVTQSPTHLIKTRGQQVTLRCSSQSGHNTVSWYQQALGQGPQFIFQYYREEENGRGNFPPRFSGLQFPNYSSELNVNALELDDSALYLCASSLHQNTGELFFGEGSRLTVL.

This clone was counted a single time. This chain links TRBV2 with TRBJ2-2, with TRBD1 as a possible D gene (5 bases). V dropped 0 bases and J dropped 5 bases, with 10 bases sitting between them. The CDR3 has 15 amino acids. CDR1 is SNHLY, CDR2 FYNNEI, per germline. CDR3 sequence reads: CASSEAAGITGELFF. The CDR3 nucleotides read TGTGCCAGCAGTGAAGCGGCAGGGATAACCGGGGAGCTGTTTTTT.

V is TRBV5-1 and J is TRBJ2-5; 11 nucleotides match TRBD2. The CDR3 is 16 amino acids. Germline V gene lookup returns CDR1 SGHRS and CDR2 YFSETQ. V lost 3 bases, J lost 1 base, and 5 bases stayed unmatched. The CDR3 reads CASSSMGLAAQETQYF. The CDR3 DNA follows: TGCGCCAGCAGCTCTATGGGACTAGCGGCCCAAGAGACCCAGTACTTC.

The chain recombines TRBV7-3 with TRBJ2-4; the match to TRBD2 covers 7 bases. This CDR3 has 14 residues. Germline assignment: CDR1 SGHTA and CDR2 FQGTGA. V was clipped by 5 bases and J by 6 bases; unmatched bases: 7. The CDR3 sequence is CASSPGTTSNIQYF. The CDR3 DNA sequence: TGTGCCAGCAGCCCCGGGACTACGTCAAACATTCAGTACTTC.

V usage is TRBV7-2 and J usage is TRBJ1-3; possibly TRBD1 for D (5 bases). Germline V gene lookup returns CDR1 SGHTA and CDR2 FQGNSA. The CDR3 consists of 16 residues. The V end lost 3 bases, the J end lost 4 bases, and 16 bases lay between the germline ends. CDR3 loop: CASSLAGIPLGNTIYF. The DNA for the CDR3 is TGTGCCAGCAGCTTGGCAGGGATCCCTCTCGGAAACACCATATATTTT.

The rearrangement uses TRBV7-2 and TRBJ2-2, with TRBD2 identical over 9 bases. V gave up 1 base and J gave up 13 bases; unmatched junction bases: 13. Per germline, CDR1 SGHTA and CDR2 FQGNSA. There are 16 residues in the CDR3. The CDR3 region has the DNA TGTGCCAGCAGCTTAGAGGGACTAGCAGGCGTGGGAGTGCTGTTTTTT. This sequence encodes CASSLEGLAGVGVLFF.

This sequence joins TRBV10-3 and TRBJ2-7; no clear D gene. Germline CDR1 and CDR2: ENHRY and SYGVKD. The CDR3 has 16 residues. With 2 bases removed from V and 3 bases from J, the gap between germline ends came to 17 bases. The CDR3 DNA is TGTGCCATCAGTGAGGTATCTAGTTTACTTCGCTACGAGCAGTACTTC. It translates to CAISEVSSLLRYEQYF.

The gene calls are TRBV19 and TRBJ1-5; the D is unclear. Germline V lookup: CDR1 LNHDA, CDR2 SQIVND (reference sequence). CDR3 length: 13 residues. V dropped 3 bases and J dropped 6 bases, with 9 bases sitting between them. CDR3 DNA sequence: TGTGCCAGTAGTATCCCCACGGTTCAGCCCCAGCATTTT. Translated, it gives CASSIPTVQPQHF.

The chain uses TRBV6-6 and TRBJ1-5, with a tentative D call TRBD1 (5 bases). CDR3 length equals 16 residues. Trimming stripped 0 bases from V and 1 base from J, with 10 bases between. The germline V gene has CDR1 MNHNY and CDR2 SVGAGI (reference sequence). CDR3 nucleotide sequence: TGTGCCAGCAGTTACTCCGCGGGGGGAAGCAATCAGCCCCAGCATTTT. Amino acids: CASSYSAGGSNQPQHF.

The rearrangement uses TRBV10-2 and TRBJ1-1; weak D call: TRBD1 (6 bases). CDR3 length: 14 amino acids. Germline V gene data show CDR1 as WSHSY and CDR2 as SAAADI. Deletions cut 8 bases from V and 2 bases from J, with 15 bases between. CDR3 sequence: CASCRGGPNTEAFF. CDR3 coding DNA: TGCGCCAGCTGCCGGGGGGGCCCCAACACTGAAGCTTTCTTT.

The chain employs TRBV19 and TRBJ2-3; 9 bases match TRBD2. The J segment lost 1 base and the V segment lost 7 bases, leaving 3 bases of the junction unmatched. This CDR3 has 14 amino acids. Looked up from germline, CDR1 is LNHDA and CDR2 is SQIVND (reference sequence). Here the CDR3 reads CASMRTSGTDTQYF. CDR3 bases: TGTGCCAGTATGCGGACTAGCGGCACAGATACGCAGTATTTT.

The rearrangement joins TRBV29-1 to TRBJ2-2; D perhaps matches TRBD2 (6 bases). The germline gives CDR1 SQVTM, CDR2 ANQGSEA. The CDR3 length is 20 residues. Trimming removed 2 bases from V and 1 base from J, with 26 bases in between. Here the CDR3 DNA reads TGCAGCGTTGAACAGGGCTCGGAGGAGGCGTCGCGGGAGAACACCGGGGAGCTGTTTTTT. It yields the protein CSVEQGSEEASRENTGELFF.

The CDR3 region has the DNA TGTGCCAGCAGCGTTGGGACTAACTCCTACAATGAGCAGTTCTTC. Amino acid sequence: CASSVGTNSYNEQFF. The V gene is TRBV9, the J gene TRBJ2-1, with 7 bases lining up with TRBD2. The CDR3 runs 15 residues. Germline loops: CDR1 SGDLS, CDR2 YYNGEE. With 2 bases clipped from V and 0 bases from J, the junction kept 2 bases outside the gene matches.

The rearrangement uses TRBV4-2 and TRBJ1-4; D might be TRBD1 (6 bases). Trimming took off 1 base at V and 5 bases at J, with 14 bases between the two ends. This CDR3 is built from 16 residues. The germline V gene has CDR1 LGHNA and CDR2 YNFKEQ. Here the CDR3 reads CASSQAPQGSNEKLFF. The CDR3 DNA reads TGTGCCAGCAGCCAAGCCCCACAGGGCTCGAATGAAAAACTGTTTTTT.

The rearrangement links TRBV11-2 to TRBJ1-1, with D maybe TRBD1 (6 bases). Trimming stripped 4 bases from V and 5 bases from J, with 14 bases between. Germline V CDR1 and CDR2: SGHAT, FQNNGV. The CDR3 is made up of 14 amino acids. CDR3 in DNA: TGTGCCAGCAGCTCCTCTGGGGGCTTAACTGAAGCTTTCTTT. Protein sequence: CASSSSGGLTEAFF.

The sample holds a few counts of this clone. The sample has other DNA sequences that encode this CDR3 too. This chain joins TRBV10-3 and TRBJ1-1; D remains ambiguous. Per germline, CDR1 ENHRY and CDR2 SYGVKD. V lost 0 bases and J 2 bases, leaving 7 bases between the germline ends. The CDR3 runs to 14 residues. As DNA, the CDR3 is TGTGCCATCAGTGAGTCGGGCAGAAACACTGAAGCTTTCTTT. Protein sequence: CAISESGRNTEAFF.

V is TRBV28 and J is TRBJ1-2; 8 positions agree with TRBD1. Germline values: CDR1 MDHEN, CDR2 SYDVKM. Trimming cost V 2 bases and J 6 bases; bases outside gene matches: 2. The CDR3 has 13 residues. CDR3 bases: TGTGCCAGCAGTTTAGACAGGGGAAATGGCTACACCTTC. It translates to CASSLDRGNGYTF.

In the case of this clone: A much larger clone lies one base from this, so it may be a read error. Other DNA sequences in this sample translate to the same CDR3. V usage is TRBV11-1 and J usage is TRBJ2-1, with 8 nucleotides matching TRBD2. Germline V CDR1 and CDR2: SGHAT, FQDESV (reference sequence). The trim removed 8 bases at V and 13 bases at J, leaving 13 bases unmatched. The CDR3 spans 13 residues. The CDR3 DNA sequence: TGTGCCAGCCTCAAGCGGGAGAACCGCGAACAGTTCTTC. Its protein product is CASLKRENREQFF.

The rearrangement joins TRBV19 to TRBJ1-1; 7 nucleotides agree with TRBD1. Germline V CDR1 and CDR2: LNHDA, SQIVND (reference sequence). Trimming cost V 5 bases and J 8 bases; bases outside gene matches: 5. CDR3 length: 12 residues. CDR3 coding DNA: TGTGCCAGTAGTTTCATGACAGGGGAAGCTTTCTTT. This encodes CASSFMTGEAFF. The full variable domain, its missing parts supplied by reference TRBV19 and TRBJ1-1, is DGGITQSPKYLFRKEGQNVTLSCEQNLNHDAMYWYRQDPGQGLRLIYYSQIVNDFQKGDIAEGYSVSREKKESFPLTVTSAQKNPTAFYLCASSFMTGEAFFGQGTRLTVV.

The rearrangement joins TRBV2 to TRBJ2-2; 8 nucleotides agree with TRBD1. V lost 3 bases and J lost 7; bases outside the gene matches: 10. This CDR3 spans 16 amino acids. Per the germline V gene, CDR1 is SNHLY and CDR2 is FYNNEI. CDR3 DNA sequence: TGTGCCAGCAGTGATTCCGCAGGGGGCCTCGGCGGGGAGCTGTTTTTT. It codes for CASSDSAGGLGGELFF.